What follows are 3 T cell receptor beta chains derived from one specimen sequenced in a study of blood T cell repertoires in COVID-19. Here immunoSEQ multiplex PCR was the method, and the copy in TCRdb shows in-frame clones only, minus some. The sample has 25,000 to 30,000 clones; 90% are singletons. Sequences were obtained from peripheral blood. The receptor source for this set is a man between 65 and 85 years old with acute or convalescent COVID-19.

The V call is TRBV2, the J call TRBJ1-5, with 11 bases identical to TRBD1. The CDR3 totals 13 residues. Germline V gives CDR1 SNHLY, CDR2 FYNNEI. The junction had 4 bases not matched to a gene; V was cut back by 11 bases and J by 4 bases. CDR3 coding DNA: TGTGCCGGAGGACAGGGGGCGAATCAGCCCCAGCATTTT. It codes for CAGGQGANQPQHF. Full variable domain (rest looked up from reference TRBV2 and TRBJ1-5): EPEVTQTPSHQVTQMGQEVILRCVPISNHLYFYWYRQILGQKVEFLVSFYNNEISEKSEIFDDQFSVERPDGSNFTLKIRSTKLEDSAMYFCAGGQGANQPQHFGDGTRLSIL.

This rearrangement joins TRBV4-1 to TRBJ2-3; 7 nucleotides match TRBD2. Germline CDR1 reads MGHRA; CDR2 reads YSYEKL. This CDR3 spans 15 amino acids. V lost 4 bases to trimming and J lost 5 bases; unmatched junction nucleotides: 9. CDR3: CASSLSSGLGDTQYF. In nucleotides, the CDR3 is TGCGCCAGCAGCCTTTCCTCTGGACTAGGAGATACGCAGTATTTT.

The genes are TRBV27 and TRBJ2-7, with a tentative D call TRBD2 (6 bases). The CDR3 contains 15 residues. Germline CDR1 reads MNHEY; CDR2 reads SMNVEV (reference sequence). The V gene lost 4 bases and the J gene lost 6 bases, with 19 bases spanning the gap. The CDR3 protein is CASSSGLLGMGEQYF. The CDR3 coding sequence is TGTGCCAGCAGTTCGGGACTGCTTGGTATGGGCGAGCAGTACTTC.